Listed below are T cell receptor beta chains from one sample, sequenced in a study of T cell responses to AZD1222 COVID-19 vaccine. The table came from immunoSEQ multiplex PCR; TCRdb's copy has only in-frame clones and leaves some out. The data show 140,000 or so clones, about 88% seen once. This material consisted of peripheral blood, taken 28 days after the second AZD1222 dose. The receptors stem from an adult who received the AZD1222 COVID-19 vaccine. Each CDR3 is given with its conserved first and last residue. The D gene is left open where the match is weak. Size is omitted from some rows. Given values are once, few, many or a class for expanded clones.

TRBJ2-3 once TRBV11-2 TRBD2 TGTGCCAGCAGCTTAGCCAGAGCGGGAGTCACAGATACGCAGTATTTT CASSLARAGVTDTQYF
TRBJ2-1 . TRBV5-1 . TGCGCCAGCAGCTTGGCCTTTGGTACAGTAAATGAGCAGTTCTTC CASSLAFGTVNEQFF
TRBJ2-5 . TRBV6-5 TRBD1 TGTGCCAGCTCCCGGGACAGGCAAGAGACCCAGTACTTC CASSRDRQETQYF
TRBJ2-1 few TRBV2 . TGTGCCAGCACCCGGGGAAGAGGCAATGAGCAGTTCTTC CASTRGRGNEQFF
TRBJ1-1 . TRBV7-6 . TGTGCCAGCAGCTTAGGGTTGGAGGGGACTGAAGCTTTCTTT CASSLGLEGTEAFF
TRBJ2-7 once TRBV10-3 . TGTGCCATCAGTGATTTGTACGAGCAGTACTTC CAISDLYEQYF
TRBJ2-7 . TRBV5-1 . TGCGCCAGCAGCTTGGGGGCCGACACCTTTTCCTACGAGCAGTACTTC CASSLGADTFSYEQYF
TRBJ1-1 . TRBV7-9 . TGTGCCAGCAGCTTAGCGACGGGTGGGGGCCACACTGAAGCTTTCTTT CASSLATGGGHTEAFF
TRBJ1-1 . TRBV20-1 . TGCAGTGCTAGTGTTGTTGGACAGAAGAACACTGAAGCTTTCTTT CSASVVGQKNTEAFF
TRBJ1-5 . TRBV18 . TGTGCCAGCTCACCACGGGAGAATCCGAATCAGCCCCAGCATTTT CASSPRENPNQPQHF
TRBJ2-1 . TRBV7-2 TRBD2 TGTGCCAGCAGCGAACAGGCCGGGGGGGCCGATAGGAATGAGCAGTTCTTC CASSEQAGGADRNEQFF
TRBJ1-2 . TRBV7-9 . TGTGCCAGCAGCCGAAACAGGGACGATGGCTACACCTTC CASSRNRDDGYTF
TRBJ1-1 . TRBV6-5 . TGTGCCAGCAGTTACTCAGGGGTGGTCACTGAAGCTTTCTTT CASSYSGVVTEAFF
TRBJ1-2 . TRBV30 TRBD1 TGTGCCTGGAGTGTGGTGACAGGGAAACCGGGCAGCTTC CAWSVVTGKPGSF
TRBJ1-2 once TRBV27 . TGTGCCAGCAGTCTGGGACCACGTCTGTATGGCTACACCTTC CASSLGPRLYGYTF
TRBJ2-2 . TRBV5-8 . TGTGCCAGCAGCCCCCGCGGCATGGGGTACACCGGGGAGCTGTTTTTT CASSPRGMGYTGELFF
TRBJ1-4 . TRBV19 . TGTGCCAGTAGTATGGGGACCCAGGTCGGAAAACTGTTTTTT CASSMGTQVGKLFF
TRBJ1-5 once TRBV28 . TGTGCCAGCAGTTACGGACAGCCCCAGCATTTT CASSYGQPQHF
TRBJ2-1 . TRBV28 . TGTGCCAGCAGCTCCCCCGCCCCGGGTGAGCAGTTCTTC CASSSPAPGEQFF
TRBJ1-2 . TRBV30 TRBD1 TGTGCCTGGAGTGCGCCGGGACAGGGGCTTAACTATGGCTACACCTTC CAWSAPGQGLNYGYTF
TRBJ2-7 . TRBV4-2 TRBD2 TGTGCCAGCAGCCAAGATGCGCTCGCTAGCGGGAGCTACGAGCAGTACTTC CASSQDALASGSYEQYF
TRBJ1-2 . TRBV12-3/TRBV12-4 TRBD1 TGTGCCAGCAGTTATGGGACAGGGTATGGCTACACCTTC CASSYGTGYGYTF
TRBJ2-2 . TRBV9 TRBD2 TGTGCCAGCACCTTTAGCGGGGGTCTGAGGACCGGGGAGCTGTTTTTT CASTFSGGLRTGELFF
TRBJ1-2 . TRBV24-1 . TGTGCCACCAGTGATTCGACAGGTACGAACTATGGCTACACCTTC CATSDSTGTNYGYTF
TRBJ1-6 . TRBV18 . TGTGCCAGCTCACCATCCAGGGTTGATTCACCCCTCCACTTT CASSPSRVDSPLHF
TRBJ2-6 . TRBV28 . TGTGCCAGCACCTCAGGGGGGCCTGGGGCCAACGTCCTGACTTTC CASTSGGPGANVLTF
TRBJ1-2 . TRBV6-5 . TGTGCCAGCAGTTACACCGGCGTGTATGGCTACACCTTC CASSYTGVYGYTF
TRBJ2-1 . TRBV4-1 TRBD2 TGCGCCAGCAGCCAGGTTGGCCTAGCGGGCCGAGATGAGCAGTTCTTC CASSQVGLAGRDEQFF
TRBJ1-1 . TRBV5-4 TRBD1 TGTGCCAGCAGCTTTGAGACAGGGGCCGGGGCTTTCTTT CASSFETGAGAFF
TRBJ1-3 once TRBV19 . TGTGCCAGTAGTATCCTCGGGGGTTTCTCTGGAAACACCATATATTTT CASSILGGFSGNTIYF
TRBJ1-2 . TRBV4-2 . TGTGCCAGCAGCCCGTTGACAGTTTATGGCTACACCTTC CASSPLTVYGYTF
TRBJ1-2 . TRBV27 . TGTGCCAGCAGTCCCACTTTCGGGGGCTACACCTTC CASSPTFGGYTF
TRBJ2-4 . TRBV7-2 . TGTGCCAGCAGCTTTAGAGGGAGGGGGCTTGCCAAAAACATTCAGTACTTC CASSFRGRGLAKNIQYF
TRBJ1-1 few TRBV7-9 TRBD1 TGTGCCAGCAGCTTTGGGACAGGGGGTTCAGCGATAGCTTTCTTT CASSFGTGGSAIAFF
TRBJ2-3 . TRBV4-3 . TGCGCCAGCAGCCAAGGAATCATGGGCACAGATACGCAGTATTTT CASSQGIMGTDTQYF
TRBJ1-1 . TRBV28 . TGTGCCAGCAGTTTCGGGGGGGCGGGCACTGAAGCTTTCTTT CASSFGGAGTEAFF
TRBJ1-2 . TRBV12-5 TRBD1 TGTGCTAGTGGTTTGGGACAGGGGCATGGCTACACCTTC CASGLGQGHGYTF
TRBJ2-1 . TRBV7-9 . TGTGCCAGCAGGGCAGAGGGGCTAATCCACAATGAGCAGTTCTTC CASRAEGLIHNEQFF
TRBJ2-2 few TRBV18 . TGTGCCAGCACCGACGGTAACACCGGGGAGCTGTTTTTT CASTDGNTGELFF
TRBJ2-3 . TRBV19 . TGTGCCAGTAGTATAAACGTCCGGGATACGCAGTATTTT CASSINVRDTQYF
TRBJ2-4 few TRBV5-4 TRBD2 TGTGCCAGCAGCCCGGAAGGGACGGCGGGGGACATTCAGTACTTC CASSPEGTAGDIQYF
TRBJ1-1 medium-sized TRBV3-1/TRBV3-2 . TGTGCCAGCAGCCAAACCACAGCTGTCGCTGAAGCTTTCTTT CASSQTTAVAEAFF
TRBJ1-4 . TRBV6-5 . TGTGCCAGCAGTTATGATGCGACGGCTTCCGAAAAACTGTTTTTT CASSYDATASEKLFF
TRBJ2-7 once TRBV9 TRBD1 TGTGCCAGCAGCGGGCGAGGGACAGGCGTGGACGAGCAGTACTTC CASSGRGTGVDEQYF
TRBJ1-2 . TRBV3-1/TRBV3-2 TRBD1 TGTGCCAGCAGCTTAACAGGGGTCAACTATGGCTACACCTTC CASSLTGVNYGYTF
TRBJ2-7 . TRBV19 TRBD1 TGTGCCAGTAGCGACAGGGGAGGTGTTTACGAGCAGTACTTC CASSDRGGVYEQYF
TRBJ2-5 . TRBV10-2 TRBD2 TGCGCCAGCAGTGAGTTCCCTAGCGGGGGGGAGACCCAGTACTTC CASSEFPSGGETQYF
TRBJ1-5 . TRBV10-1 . TGCGCCAGTGGGGAGCGCACCGCAGGGAGCAATCAGCCCCAGCATTTT CASGERTAGSNQPQHF
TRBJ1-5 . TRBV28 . TGTGCCAGCAGTTTAGTAGGGCATGGTCAGCCCCAGCATTTT CASSLVGHGQPQHF
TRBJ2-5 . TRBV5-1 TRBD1 TGCGCCAGCAGCAAACTACCGGGACAGCAAGAGACCCAGTACTTC CASSKLPGQQETQYF
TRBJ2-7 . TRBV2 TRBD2 TGTGCCAGCCAGCGGGGGGGGACCGGCGAGCAGTACTTC CASQRGGTGEQYF
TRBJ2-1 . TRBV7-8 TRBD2 TGTGCCAGCAGCTTAGCCCTGGGACTAGCGGGAGAGCAGTTCTTC CASSLALGLAGEQFF